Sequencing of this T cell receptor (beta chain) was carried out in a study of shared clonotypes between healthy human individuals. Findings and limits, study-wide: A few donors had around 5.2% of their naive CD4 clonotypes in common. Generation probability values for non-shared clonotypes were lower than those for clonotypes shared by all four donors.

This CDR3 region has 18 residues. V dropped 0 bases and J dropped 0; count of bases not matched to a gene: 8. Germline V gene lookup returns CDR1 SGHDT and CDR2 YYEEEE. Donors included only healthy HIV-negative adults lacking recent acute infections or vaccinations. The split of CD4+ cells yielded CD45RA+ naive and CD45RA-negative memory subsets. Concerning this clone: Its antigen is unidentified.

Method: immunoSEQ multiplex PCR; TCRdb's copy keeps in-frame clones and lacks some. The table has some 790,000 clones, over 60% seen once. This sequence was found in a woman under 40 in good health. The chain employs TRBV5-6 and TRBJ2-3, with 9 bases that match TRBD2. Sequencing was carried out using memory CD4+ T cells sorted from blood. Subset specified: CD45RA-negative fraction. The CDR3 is CASSLAWVAGASTDTQYF. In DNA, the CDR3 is TGTGCCAGCAGCTTGGCCTGGGTAGCGGGAGCTAGCACAGATACGCAGTATTTT.